The 9 T cell receptor beta chains below were found in one sample sequenced in a study of OX40 agonist ivuxolimab in advanced cancers. The protocol used for the library was the immunoSEQ multiplex PCR assay. The table was pulled from immuneACCESS by TCRdb, which kept in-frame rearrangements only. Such tables lose some clones; where checked, under half of the loss comes from unresolved V genes, and the rest has no known cause. For this sample there are around 76,000 clones; roughly 94% appear just once. Roughly 22% of the sample rests with the top ten. The sample here was CD4+ or CD8+ T cells sorted from blood, taken in a trial of the OX40 agonist ivuxolimab. Source of these receptors: an adult with an advanced solid tumor such as melanoma, head and neck, liver or kidney cancer.

V usage is TRBV11-2 and J usage is TRBJ2-7; 10 nucleotides match TRBD2. Losses at the gene ends were 5 bases for V and 0 bases for J; bases not matched to a gene: 7. CDR1 SGHAT and CDR2 FQNNGV come from the germline V gene. There are 16 residues in the CDR3. CDR3: CASSLLAGGSSYEQYF. CDR3 DNA sequence: TGTGCCAGCAGCCTTTTAGCGGGGGGAAGCTCCTACGAGCAGTACTTC.

The chain uses TRBV4-1 and TRBJ1-5; a weak D match, TRBD1 (5 bases). Trimming stripped 1 base from V and 6 bases from J, with 10 bases between. The CDR3 loop spans 14 amino acids. Per germline, CDR1 MGHRA and CDR2 YSYEKL. CDR3 coding DNA: TGCGCCAGCAGCCAAGGGCAGGGTGGTCAGCCCCAGCATTTT. Translated: CASSQGQGGQPQHF.

The chain combines TRBV18 with TRBJ1-3; weak D call: TRBD1 (6 bases). This CDR3 is 16 amino acids long. The V and J ends lost 0 bases and 0 bases respectively, with 9 bases between them. The germline V gene has CDR1 KGHSH and CDR2 LQKENI. The CDR3 DNA reads TGTGCCAGCTCACCACCCCAGGGGCGCTCTGGAAACACCATATATTTT. Protein product: CASSPPQGRSGNTIYF.

The chain carries TRBV19 and TRBJ2-1, with 8 positions matching TRBD2. The germline V gene has CDR1 LNHDA and CDR2 SQIVND (reference sequence). J was trimmed by 4 bases and V by 10 bases; bases with no gene match: 12. This CDR3 comprises 15 residues. The CDR3 loop reads CATSISGVTYNEQFF. The CDR3 nucleotides read TGTGCCACTTCAATTAGCGGGGTTACGTACAATGAGCAGTTCTTC.

This rearrangement joins TRBV7-6 to TRBJ2-1; TRBD2 aligns across 7 bases. In germline, CDR1 is SGHVS, CDR2 FNYEAQ. V was clipped by 0 bases and J by 5 bases; unmatched bases: 4. The CDR3 length is 15 residues. CDR3 protein: CASSLAGGTNNEQFF. The CDR3 nucleotides are TGTGCCAGCAGCTTAGCGGGGGGGACGAACAATGAGCAGTTCTTC.

The chain uses TRBV4-1 and TRBJ2-7; a possible D gene is TRBD1 (5 bases). CDR1 is MGHRA, CDR2 YSYEKL, per germline. Trimming shortened V by 11 bases and J by 0 bases, and 14 bases separated the two germline ends. CDR3 size: 13 residues. For the CDR3, the DNA is TGCGCCGCCAAGACAGTCCCCTCCTACGAGCAGTACTTC. Its translation: CAAKTVPSYEQYF.

The rearrangement uses TRBV18 and TRBJ2-7; D is unclear. Trimming removed 6 bases at V and 1 base at J, with 7 bases between. CDR3 length: 12 amino acids. Germline CDR1 KGHSH, CDR2 LQKENI. Here the CDR3 reads CASSGLSYEQYF. CDR3 sequence (DNA): TGTGCCAGCTCCGGGCTATCCTACGAGCAGTACTTC.

The chain is built from TRBV19 and TRBJ1-1; possible D gene TRBD1, 5 bases. Germline V CDR1 and CDR2: LNHDA, SQIVND (reference sequence). The CDR3 is made up of 13 amino acids. Between the trimmed V and J ends, which lost 10 bases and 3 bases, there was a span of 15 bases. The CDR3 nucleotides are TGTGCCACATGGAGGGGTGGGTACACTGAAGCTTTCTTT. Residues: CATWRGGYTEAFF.

This chain links TRBV18 with TRBJ2-5, with a weak D call TRBD2 (5 bases). Trimming removed 8 bases at V and 6 bases at J, with 19 bases between. The germline gives CDR1 KGHSH, CDR2 LQKENI. The CDR3 covers 14 residues. CDR3 protein: CASRGLGPWKTQYF. CDR3 sequence (DNA): TGTGCCAGCCGCGGGTTGGGTCCATGGAAGACCCAGTACTTC.